In this sample, the clone carrying this TCR beta chain turned up a few times. Its cognate antigen is unknown. This sample was taken from a study of monozygotic twins with cystic fibrosis. About the research overall: With about 16 PCR cycles, barcoded libraries came from around 3 micrograms of fragmented DNA.

Only in-frame clones appear in the TCRdb table, and some are missing; sequencing was by immunoSEQ multiplex PCR. This table holds 30,000 to 35,000 clones, roughly three fifths found once. General observations from the study: Low clonality (median roughly 0.0099) suggested a mostly naive repertoire.

The CDR3 has 15 amino acids. V lost 4 bases, J lost 5 bases, and 12 bases stayed unmatched. Per the germline V gene, CDR1 is SGHRS and CDR2 is YFSETQ. The receptor was derived from a girl between 5 and 17 years old with cystic fibrosis. This chain connects TRBV5-1 to TRBJ2-7; 7 bases match TRBD1. The sample consisted of blood. The CDR3 loop reads CASSKISGTADEQYF. In nucleotides, the CDR3 is TGCGCCAGCAGCAAGATATCGGGGACAGCGGACGAGCAGTACTTC.